Detailed here is one T cell receptor beta chain. Its cognate antigen has yet to be identified. No base quality values were provided; no much bigger clone lies one nucleotide off. The treatment or condition label corresponds to: allogeneic hematopoietic cell transplantation with graft depleted of TCRalphabeta T cells and CD19 B cells. TCRalphabeta/CD19-depleted allogeneic hematopoietic cell grafts were given to the transplant recipients, all of whom were children. The data belong to a study of T-cell reconstitution after alpha-beta-depleted transplantation in children listed by TCRdb under 2016. For context, the study as a whole: Using TCR repertoire profiling, the study followed T-cell immune reconstitution in a quantitative way in children after TCRalphabeta/CD19-depleted allogeneic hematopoietic cell transplantation.

What the research found in general, with its limitations: The frequencies of hyperexpanded clones fell over the following months, and after one year, T-cell counts and TCRbeta diversity were mostly attributed to newly produced T cells. In some patients, the high TCRbeta diversity seen at day 60 was put down to recipient T cells and intrathymic progenitors that had survived conditioning. Apparently early alphabetaT-cell count recovery about two months after transplant reportedly relied on only several hundred rapidly expanded clones derived from non-depleted graft cells.

The method was PCR. Instrument on record: Illumina HiSeq 2500. TCR library preparation used molecular barcoding, with unique molecular identifiers applied to normalize quantification of the TCRbeta repertoire. TCRdb reprocessed the public reads (quality trimming at Q25 with fastp, clone calling with MiXCR) and kept in-frame beta chains. Entries that share a CDR3 protein sequence are merged under the most common genes and DNA. The sample data list roughly 400,000 distinct CDR3 sequences, and around 46% of these were observed just once. Approximately 30% of the sample is in the top ten clones. The cysteine opens and the phenylalanine closes a CDR3 of 16 amino acids. Here the CDR3 DNA is all that survives: 48 bases in frame from base 1. CDR1 SGHRS and CDR2 YFSETQ were looked up in the germline V gene. Clipping removes 3 bases from V and 1 base from J, with 5 as the unmatched junction base count.

This clonotype was sampled from a girl aged 2-10 years with aplastic anemia, due to receive a stem cell transplant. The specimen was PBMCs, collected before TCRalphabeta/CD19-depleted stem cell transplant. Recombination connected TRBV5-1 to TRBJ2-2; 8 middle bases align to TRBD1. The CDR3 has the sequence CASSSRGRGNTGELFF. The nucleotide sequence reads as follows: TGCGCCAGCAGCTCCAGGGGGCGCGGGAACACCGGGGAGCTGTTTTTT. The entire variable domain, with the stretches around the CDR3 drawn from the reference TRBV5-1 and TRBJ2-2 proteins, is KAGVTQTPRYLIKTRGQQVTLSCSPISGHRSVSWYQQTPGQGLQFLFEYFSETQRNKGNFPGRFSGRQFSNSRSEMNVSTLELGDSALYLCASSSRGRGNTGELFFGEGSRLTVL.